This TCR beta chain was documented in a study of OX40 agonist ivuxolimab in advanced cancers. Regarding the complete study: Ivuxolimab, which targeted the costimulatory receptor OX40 (CD134), was an agonistic, fully human IgG2 monoclonal antibody. Patients were allowed to have had prior anti-PD-1, anti-PD-L1 or anti-CTLA-4 therapy, and approximately 40% of the dose-escalation patients had previously received checkpoint inhibitors. Peripheral TCRbeta sequencing was intended to test whether TCR sequence diversity was altered and clonal T-cell expansion was caused by ivuxolimab. Intravenous ivuxolimab was administered to patients every 2 weeks at six dose levels: 0.01, 0.1, 0.3, 1.5, 3 and 10 mg/kg. The monotherapy dose-escalation portion (N = 52 patients) of the phase I ivuxolimab trial is reported in the paper. In the dose-escalation cohort, 75% to 85% of patients were male, and the mean age was 60 years with a range of about 20 to 80. Partial responses were achieved by three dose-escalation patients, of whom one had hepatocellular carcinoma and two had cutaneous melanoma. Of the 50 to 55 patients in dose escalation, about 20 had hepatocellular carcinoma, roughly 15 had melanoma, 9 had renal cell carcinoma and 9 had head and neck cancer.

On this clone itself: Its recognized antigen is unknown. No much larger clone is present one base from it, and per-base qualities are unavailable.

There are 15 amino acids in the CDR3, from cysteine to phenylalanine inclusive. Of all the DNA, just the CDR3 is kept, 45 bases in frame from base 1. The germline V gene sets CDR1 to SGHTA and CDR2 to FQGNSA. Trimming at the junction amounts to 5 bases on V and 1 base on J, and the germline ends lie 15 bases apart. Patients with autoimmune disease history or receiving systemic immunosuppression were excluded from the trial. In every dose cohort, peripheral blood was drawn for TCR sequencing at baseline, cycle 4 day 1, and cycle 7 day 1. The samples were drawn from a first-in-human, open-label, multicenter phase I dose-escalation trial of ivuxolimab. Adults with locally advanced or metastatic melanoma, renal cell, hepatocellular, or head and neck squamous cell carcinoma were enrolled in the trial. Before TCR sequencing, CD4+ T cells and CD8+ T cells from peripheral blood were sorted into separate populations.

General conclusions and limits of the study: In partial responders in the 0.1-3.0 mg/kg groups, normalized peripheral clonal expansion was found to be among the lowest, especially among CD8+ T cells. Low levels of normalized T-cell clonal expansion were also seen in some patients who did not respond. The antigen specificity of the peripheral T cells that underwent clonal expansion was not determined. At doses of 0.1 to 3.0 mg/kg, clonal expansion of both CD4+ and CD8+ blood T cells was observed from baseline to week 6. After ivuxolimab, expanded clones were on average more numerous among CD8+ T cells than among CD4+ T cells.

Genomic DNA was isolated from the sorted cells so that the TCRbeta CDR3 region could be sequenced. TCRbeta CDR3 regions were sequenced using the immunoSEQ Assay. TCRdb mirrors the immuneACCESS table, restricted to in-frame sequences. Some clones are absent from its copies; in checked studies, under half trace to an unresolved V gene, and the reason for the others is unknown. The sample contains roughly 72,000 clones, 85% to 95% of them found a single time. The ten largest clones take up about a sixth of the sample. Sequences were derived from CD4+ or CD8+ T cells sorted from blood, sampled in a trial of the OX40 agonist ivuxolimab. The rearranged segments are TRBV7-2 and TRBJ2-7; the D gene is unclear. This sequence originates from an adult with an advanced solid tumor such as melanoma, head and neck, liver or kidney cancer. The CDR3: CASSPYPSASYEQYF. The nucleotide sequence is given as TGTGCCAGCAGCCCATACCCCTCGGCGTCCTACGAGCAGTACTTC.